Detailed here is one TCR beta chain. Its antigen remains undetermined. No much larger clone is present one base from it, and per-base qualities are unavailable. The entry originates in a study of blood T cell repertoires in COVID-19 (dated by TCRdb to 2020 to 2022). Context from the whole study: The collaborator samples originated in the United States, Italy and Spain and spanned the acute and convalescent phases of COVID-19. The prospective study material was composed of cDNA or gDNA derived from T cells, B-cell-depleted T cells, or PBMCs. Deeply sampled blood TCRbeta repertoires from subjects exposed to, actively infected with, or recovered from COVID-19 were included in the dataset. The repertoires were made available in a free public database intended to serve as a resource for research on the immune response to SARS-CoV-2. Samples came from the ongoing ImmuneRACE study (first 160 participants) plus 1,254 subjects from 6 global collaborators. A de-identified subject ID, COVID-19 status, age in years and sex were almost always included in the sample metadata. Where available, HLA class I and class II types were taken from metadata supplied by the sample provider and were not determined by assay-based typing.

The junction carries 15 bases between V and J, which are trimmed by 6 bases and 7 bases respectively. Its CDR3 holds 13 amino acids, cysteine through phenylalanine. Kept here is only the CDR3 DNA, which spans 39 bases and is read in frame from base 1. In the germline V gene, CDR1 corresponds to MNHEY and CDR2 to SVGAGI. Study-level results and caveats: The amount of clinical and demographic metadata varied by source and participant and was provided uncurated.

The collaborating institutions used their own protocols to collect whole blood in K2EDTA tubes. For TCRbeta analysis, collaborators shipped samples in one of three forms: frozen whole blood, isolated PBMCs, or DNA extracted from either of those sample types. The immunoSEQ Assay, a bias-controlled multiplex PCR, was used to amplify TCRbeta CDR3 regions from genomic DNA. The paper's data handling went like this. Nucleated cell counts per sample were estimated from amplification of reference gene primers within the assay. To quantify the absolute abundance of each unique TCRbeta CDR3 rearrangement, sequence reads were collapsed and filtered. Productive Simpson clonality was computed per sample as the square root of Simpson's diversity index over productive rearrangements. As stored in TCRdb, this immuneACCESS dataset retains in-frame rearrangements with V and J assigned. A fraction of the clones does not appear; measured against another copy, unresolved V genes explain less than half of the discrepancy, and the remainder lacks a known reason. V, J and clone size are those of that table, while D and trimming were read from the DNA. Within this sample are over 150,000 clones, with 80% to 85% of them counted one time only. The ten largest clonotypes hold 2.5% to 3% of the sample.

Here the chain combines TRBV6-5 and TRBJ1-2; perhaps TRBD1 is the D gene, with 6 bases matching. The sequence was obtained from a woman aged 60-70 years with acute or convalescent COVID-19. The sequencing input was peripheral blood. In nucleotide form, the sequence is TGTGCCAGCAGCCGGGGCGAGGGGGTTGGCTACACCTTC. This gives the protein CASSRGEGVGYTF.